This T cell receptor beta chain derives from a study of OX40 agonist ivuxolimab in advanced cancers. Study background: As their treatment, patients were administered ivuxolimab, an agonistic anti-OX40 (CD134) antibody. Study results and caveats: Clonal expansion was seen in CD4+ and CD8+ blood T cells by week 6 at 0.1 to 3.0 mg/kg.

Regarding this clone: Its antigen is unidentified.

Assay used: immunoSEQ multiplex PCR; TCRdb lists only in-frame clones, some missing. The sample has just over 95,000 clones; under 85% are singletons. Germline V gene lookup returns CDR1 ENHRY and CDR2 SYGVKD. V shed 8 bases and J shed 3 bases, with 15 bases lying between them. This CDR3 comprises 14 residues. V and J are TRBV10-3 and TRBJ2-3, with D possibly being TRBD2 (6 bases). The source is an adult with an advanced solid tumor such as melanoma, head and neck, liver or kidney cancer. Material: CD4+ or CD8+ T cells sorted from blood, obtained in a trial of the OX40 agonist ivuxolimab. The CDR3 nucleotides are TGTGCCATCGCGGCCGGCGGGACTACAGATACGCAGTATTTT. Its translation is CAIAAGGTTDTQYF.